This TCR beta chain was captured by sequencing in a study of blood T cells in healthy people across ages. Sample-barcoded 5' priming and a J-beta primer mix drove a second PCR of about 6 to 12 cycles. The authors tagged each cDNA molecule using a template-switch adaptor with 12 random nucleotides. TCRdb itself ran the 5' RACE reads through MiXCR, one entry per CDR3 protein. This table has hundreds of thousands of distinct CDR3 sequences, about half appearing once. There are a few counts of this clonotype. Its antigen is currently unknown. The V and J ends lost 5 bases and 4 bases respectively, with 18 bases between them. This CDR3 contains 16 residues. Germline V gene data show CDR1 as PRHDT and CDR2 as FYEKMQ (reference sequence). Study-wide findings and caveats: Since the PBMCs were unsorted, naive and antigen-experienced cells could not be conclusively compared.

This clonotype was obtained from a woman aged 55-69 years in good health. The V gene is TRBV13, the J gene TRBJ2-1; TRBD1 or TRBD2 may be the D gene (5 bases each). The specimen was blood. CDR3 nucleotides: TGTGCCAGCAGCGCTCTACAGGAAGCGGCGTACAATGAGCAGTTCTTC. Encoded protein: CASSALQEAAYNEQFF.